The 14 T cell receptor beta chains below come from one sample, sequenced in a study of CD8+CD57+ T cells in acquired aplastic anemia. Template material for TCR beta VDJ and CDR3 profiling consisted of genomic DNA. Each CDR3 protein gets one entry after TCRdb re-called the reads with MiXCR. This table holds some 220,000 distinct CDR3 sequences, about 37% found once. Sequenced sample: sorted CD4+, CD8+, or CD8+CD57+ T cells (not recorded which) from PBMCs. The receptors originated from a human donor in good health, serving as a control.

This clonotype was recorded many times. The chain employs TRBV24-1 and TRBJ2-1, with 9 bases fitting TRBD1. Germline V gives CDR1 KGHDR, CDR2 SFDVKD. V was pared by 5 bases and J by 6 bases, with 7 bases of the junction left unmatched. The CDR3 totals 15 residues. CDR3 sequence reads: CATSAPGQGFNEQFF. The CDR3, as DNA: TGTGCCACCAGTGCCCCGGGACAGGGTTTCAATGAGCAGTTCTTC.

The V and J genes are TRBV29-1 and TRBJ2-1; 8 nucleotides match TRBD1. Germline CDR1 SQVTM, CDR2 ANQGSEA. The trim removed 1 base at V and 4 bases at J, leaving 9 bases unmatched. This CDR3 spans 16 amino acids. CDR3 in DNA: TGCAGCGTTGAAGGGGCCGAGGACAGGGTGTACAATGAGCAGTTCTTC. Protein product: CSVEGAEDRVYNEQFF.

This clonotype has a count of ten or more. This sequence joins TRBV15 and TRBJ2-2, with D hard to call. CDR3 size: 17 residues. Deletions cut 1 base from V and 0 bases from J, with 12 bases between. Germline assignment: CDR1 LNHNV and CDR2 YYDKDF (reference sequence). The CDR3 DNA sequence: TGTGCCACCAGCAGAGTGTTTTTGGTCGCGAACACCGGGGAGCTGTTTTTT. This codes for CATSRVFLVANTGELFF.

Written as DNA, the CDR3 is TGCGCCAGCAGCCGAGGCATGACAGGGCCCAATTCACCCCTCCACTTT. This sequence encodes CASSRGMTGPNSPLHF. The rearrangement joins TRBV4-1 to TRBJ1-6, with 7 nucleotides matching TRBD1. With V trimmed by 4 bases and J by 7 bases, 10 bases remained unmatched. The CDR3 runs to 16 residues. CDR1 is MGHRA and CDR2 is YSYEKL in the germline V gene.

The V call is TRBV5-6, the J call TRBJ1-5; D is undetermined. There are 16 residues in the CDR3. The germline V gene has CDR1 SGHDT and CDR2 YYEEEE. Between the trimmed V and J ends, which lost 0 bases and 3 bases, there was a span of 13 bases. The CDR3 DNA sequence: TGTGCCAGCAGCTTGGGTGCGTCAGGTTACAATCAGCCCCAGCATTTT. Translated, it gives CASSLGASGYNQPQHF.

CDR3 loop: CASRQTGNGYTF. The CDR3 DNA sequence: TGTGCCAGCAGGCAGACAGGGAATGGCTACACCTTC. This chain links TRBV2 with TRBJ1-2, with 7 bases identical to TRBD1. The CDR3 contains 12 residues. V lost 6 bases to trimming and J lost 6 bases; unmatched junction nucleotides: 4. Germline CDR1 is SNHLY and CDR2 is FYNNEI.

There are a few counts of this clonotype. The chain uses TRBV20-1 and TRBJ1-6; tentative D call: TRBD1 (5 bases). The CDR3 sequence is 16 residues long. Per the germline V gene, CDR1 is DFQATT and CDR2 is SNEGSKA (reference sequence). V lost 0 bases to trimming and J lost 10 bases, with 19 bases between them. In DNA form, the CDR3 reads TGCAGTGCTAGAGATGCCGGGGTCTTGGGGGGATCACCCCTCCACTTT. Translated: CSARDAGVLGGSPLHF.

This clonotype was counted at least ten times. The gene calls are TRBV6-5 and TRBJ2-5; D is possibly TRBD1 or TRBD2 (6 bases each). Germline CDR1 MNHEY, CDR2 SVGAGI. Trimming took 10 bases from V and 4 from J, leaving 13 bases between them. This CDR3 is built from 12 residues. CDR3 DNA sequence: TGTGCCACCCTAGGGGGAGGAGAGACCCAGTACTTC. The encoded protein is CATLGGGETQYF.

On this clonotype: A single base separates this from a much larger clone, so it may be a read error. The chain recombines TRBV11-1 with TRBJ2-3; 8 positions match TRBD2. The CDR3 totals 17 residues. The trim removed 7 bases at V and 2 bases at J, leaving 14 bases unmatched. Germline V gene data show CDR1 as SGHAT and CDR2 as FQDESV (reference sequence). The CDR3, as DNA: TGTGCCAGCAACCCCGAACGTACTAGCGGACTCACAGATACGCAGTATTTT. Its protein is CASNPERTSGLTDTQYF.

This clonotype was recorded at least ten times. The chain links TRBV7-2 to TRBJ1-6, with 7 nucleotides matching TRBD1. The CDR3 sequence is 14 residues long. After removal of 5 bases from V and 7 bases from J, the junction contained 5 bases not matched to a gene. Germline CDR1 SGHTA, CDR2 FQGNSA. Here the CDR3 DNA reads TGTGCCAGCAGCCCCCAGGGGGAGAATTCACCCCTCCACTTT. It specifies CASSPQGENSPLHF.

J is TRBJ2-1 and V is TRBV12-3 or TRBV12-4, with D tentatively TRBD1 or TRBD2 (5 bases each). This CDR3 has 15 amino acids. Between the trimmed V and J ends, which lost 1 base and 2 bases, there was a span of 9 bases. In DNA form, the CDR3 reads TGTGCCAGCAGTTTAGGAGGGGTGACCTACAATGAGCAGTTCTTC. Translated: CASSLGGVTYNEQFF.

This clonotype has a count of ten or more. The chain uses TRBV9 and TRBJ1-1; maybe TRBD1 (6 bases). The germline V gene has CDR1 SGDLS and CDR2 YYNGEE. The CDR3 is made up of 17 amino acids. The ends were cut back, 2 bases at V and 1 base at J, with 18 bases in the middle. As DNA, the CDR3 is TGTGCCAGCAGCGTTTCCGACAGGCGAGTAACGAACACTGAAGCTTTCTTT. This encodes CASSVSDRRVTNTEAFF.

The chain recombines TRBV5-1 with TRBJ2-1, with D possibly being TRBD2 (6 bases). Germline CDR1 SGHRS, CDR2 YFSETQ. The CDR3 contains 15 residues. The V end lost 5 bases, the J end lost 4 bases, and 16 bases lay between the germline ends. The CDR3 DNA follows: TGCGCCAGCAGTCTCCAGGCTGGGGGGTACAATGAGCAGTTCTTC. Amino acids: CASSLQAGGYNEQFF.

The J gene is TRBJ2-5, the V gene TRBV4-1; D possibly corresponds to TRBD1 (5 bases). Germline CDR1 MGHRA, CDR2 YSYEKL. V lost 4 bases and J 3 bases, leaving 12 bases between the germline ends. The CDR3 length is 14 residues. This CDR3 reads CASSPRQSEETQYF. The CDR3 DNA is TGCGCCAGCAGCCCCAGACAGAGTGAAGAGACCCAGTACTTC.